The clone carrying this T cell receptor (beta chain) appeared once. Antigen: not known. The assay was immunoSEQ multiplex PCR, and TCRdb's table has in-frame clones only and misses some. The table has about 90,000 clones, around 87% seen once. These data come from a study of T cell responses to AZD1222 COVID-19 vaccine. Points from the study as a whole: Mapped onto spike, vaccine-associated CD4 TCRs spanned it and were dominant at 160-218 and 743-854. Donors were mostly white British, more females; clonal diversity possibly underestimated. Baseline antibody screening turned up just a handful of seropositive AZD1222 recipients.

The CDR3 is 16 amino acids. The ends were cut back, 4 bases at V and 0 bases at J, with 17 bases in the middle. CDR1 and CDR2 from the germline V gene are SGDLS and YYNGEE. Second doses at about 4 or about 12 weeks were pooled. Sample: peripheral blood, taken 28 days after the second AZD1222 dose. The clonotype comes from an adult who received the AZD1222 COVID-19 vaccine. The rearrangement links TRBV9 to TRBJ2-7; D is tentatively TRBD1 or TRBD2 (6 bases each). CDR3 DNA sequence: TGTGCCAGCAGCCATCCTCTGGGGGGCGGCTCCTACGAGCAGTACTTC. Amino acid sequence: CASSHPLGGGSYEQYF. Full variable domain (remainder filled in from reference TRBV9 and TRBJ2-7): DSGVTQTPKHLITATGQRVTLRCSPRSGDLSVYWYQQSLDQGLQFLIQYYNGEERAKGNILERFSAQQFPDLHSELNLSSLELGDSALYFCASSHPLGGGSYEQYFGPGTRLTVT.